This T cell receptor (beta chain) was documented in a study of identical twins. CDR1 and CDR2 (germline): SGHDT, YYEEEE. This CDR3 comprises 15 residues. The ends lost 4 bases at V and 2 bases at J; junction bases unmatched: 4. General observations from the study: Out-of-frame alpha sequences common to twins exhibited an excess of low generation probability. Invariant MAIT and iNKT cells are populations that could partly confound zero-insertion analyses.

This clonotype was observed many times. The target antigen is unknown. TCRdb re-derived calls from the 5' RACE reads in MiXCR, one entry per CDR3 protein. Of roughly 690,000 distinct CDR3 sequences in the sample, over 5% were seen once. The sequenced material came from naive T cells sorted from blood. The receptor was isolated from a man aged 18 to 29 in good health. The rearrangement links TRBV5-6 to TRBJ1-5, with TRBD1 matching 9 bases. The CDR3 coding sequence is TGTGCCAGCAGCCTTTGGACAGGGGGCAATCAGCCCCAGCATTTT. Encoded protein: CASSLWTGGNQPQHF.